The clone carrying this TCR beta chain was counted ten times or more. What it binds is unknown. These data are taken from a study of T-cell memory formation after mild COVID-19. Study-level background: The two donors had largely donor-specific TCR clusters. Study-level points and caveats: Contracting clones from day 15 to 85 had balanced CD4/CD8; later expanders favoured CD4+. Cross-reactive memory seemingly joined, as some responding clones were found in pre-infection memory.

TCRdb used MiXCR to reprocess the 5' RACE reads, holding one entry per CDR3 protein. The sample lists approximately 350,000 distinct CDR3 sequences; around 15% were seen once. The CDR3 contains 14 residues. V was pared by 4 bases and J by 5 bases, with 2 bases of the junction left unmatched. Looked up from germline, CDR1 is SGHRS and CDR2 is YFSETQ. The chain recombines TRBV5-1 with TRBJ2-5; 13 nucleotides align to TRBD2. The sequenced sample was PBMCs or a T cell subset sorted from them (not recorded which). The receptor was derived from a man between 18 and 29 years old who had mild COVID-19 (a few samples of this study predate the infection). Cell type and time point are not known. CDR3 bases: TGCGCCAGCAGCGGGGGACTAGCGGGGGAGACCCAGTACTTC. Amino acids: CASSGGLAGETQYF.